These 29 T cell receptor beta chains share one sample of origin, sequenced in a study of human T cells and chemical hapten exposure. The time point: patch test 1, 2 weeks after DPC sensitization. This sample's treatment: therapeutic diphenylcyclopropenone sensitization with weekly scalp DPC. TCRdb itself ran the RACE reads through MiXCR, one entry per CDR3 protein. The top ten hold approximately 1.5% of the sample, which has tens of thousands of distinct CDR3 sequences, 7% to 8% seen once. The sample here was whole blood, taken in connection with sensitization to the hapten diphenylcyclopropenone (DPC). Receptors originate from a woman under 40 with alopecia areata. Some clones in this sample may be carry-over from other donors' samples.

This clonotype was observed many times. V gene TRBV18 combines with J gene TRBJ1-1, with 8 bases aligning to TRBD1. V was pared by 4 bases and J by 5 bases, with 9 bases of the junction left unmatched. The CDR3 totals 15 residues. CDR1 is KGHSH, CDR2 LQKENI, per germline. DNA for the CDR3: TGTGCCAGCTCACGCACAGGGGGGATGCAGACTGAAGCTTTCTTT. It encodes CASSRTGGMQTEAFF. Together with reference TRBV18 and TRBJ1-1, the CDR3 gives the full variable domain: NAGVMQNPRHLVRRRGQEARLRCSPMKGHSHVYWYRQLPEEGLKFMVYLQKENIIDESGMPKERFSAEFPKEGPSILRIQQVVRGDSAAYFCASSRTGGMQTEAFFGQGTRLTVV.

The table lists this clonotype with a few counts. The gene calls are TRBV2 and TRBJ2-3; D remains ambiguous. Per germline, CDR1 SNHLY and CDR2 FYNNEI. The CDR3 consists of 15 residues. The germline V and J ends were trimmed by 9 bases and 3 bases, with 19 bases remaining between them. The chain's CDR3 is CASRDVAVLTDTQYF. For the CDR3, the DNA is TGTGCCAGTCGTGACGTTGCGGTACTAACAGATACGCAGTATTTT.

This clonotype was seen at least ten times. This chain joins TRBV7-3 and TRBJ1-1, with TRBD1 matching 7 bases. This CDR3 region has 13 residues. Germline V CDR1 and CDR2: SGHTA, FQGTGA. The trim removed 5 bases at V and 4 bases at J, leaving 4 bases unmatched. The CDR3 bases are TGTGCCAGCAGCCCCGGGACAGTCACTGAAGCTTTCTTT. This encodes CASSPGTVTEAFF.

This clonotype was picked up a small number of times. The V and J genes are TRBV5-4 and TRBJ1-5; TRBD1 aligns across 8 bases. The germline CDR1 and CDR2 sequences are SGHNT and YYREEE (reference sequence). The CDR3 spans 19 residues. V lost 4 bases, J lost 6 bases, and 21 bases stayed unmatched. The CDR3 sequence: CASSPTRPPRGPSGQPQHF. The CDR3 DNA is TGTGCCAGCAGCCCCACACGCCCCCCCAGGGGGCCCTCCGGTCAGCCCCAGCATTTT.

Points on this clonotype: Just one base apart from a much larger clone, this may be a read error. No conserved phenylalanine or tryptophan ends this CDR3, so it is likely a read error. The CDR3 is CASSFGPGQNYGYTY. Written as DNA, the CDR3 is TGTGCCAGCAGTTTTGGGCCGGGACAGAACTATGGCTACACCTAC. The rearrangement links TRBV12-3 or TRBV12-4 to TRBJ1-2; TRBD1 agrees at 7 bases. Losses at the gene ends were 3 bases for V and 2 bases for J; bases not matched to a gene: 6. The CDR3 consists of 15 residues.

This rearrangement joins TRBV10-3 to TRBJ2-3, with D possibly TRBD2 on 6 matching bases. The CDR3 consists of 16 residues. Deletions cut 4 bases from V and 2 bases from J, with 16 bases between. The germline CDR1 and CDR2 sequences are ENHRY and SYGVKD. Here the CDR3 reads CAISGARLGITDTQYF. Written as DNA, the CDR3 is TGTGCCATCAGTGGGGCTCGACTAGGAATCACAGATACGCAGTATTTT.

This clonotype was observed many times. V is TRBV6-5 and J is TRBJ1-1, with unresolved D. CDR1 MNHEY and CDR2 SVGAGI come from the germline V gene. V lost 5 bases to trimming and J lost 8 bases, with 21 bases between them. CDR3 length equals 15 residues. CDR3 DNA: TGTGCCAGCAGTCCTACCCTGGTTGTCCTGGCCGAAGCTTTCTTT. Its protein is CASSPTLVVLAEAFF.

On this clonotype itself: A much larger clone differs from this one at a single base, so this may be a read error. V is TRBV2 and J is TRBJ2-3; 9 nucleotides match TRBD2. The CDR3 totals 16 residues. Germline CDR1 and CDR2: SNHLY and FYNNEI. The CDR3 loop is CVSRAGLAYGTDTQYF. In DNA form, the CDR3 reads TGTGTCAGCAGAGCAGGACTAGCGTACGGCACAGATACGCAGTATTTT.

The V call is TRBV7-9, the J call TRBJ1-2; D is perhaps TRBD1 (6 bases). Germline values: CDR1 SEHNR, CDR2 FQNEAQ (reference sequence). This CDR3 has 14 amino acids. V was shortened by 0 bases and J by 6 bases, with 11 bases between the two germline ends. The CDR3 nucleotides are TGTGCCAGCAGCTTAGCACAGGGTGACGATGGCTACACCTTC. Protein sequence: CASSLAQGDDGYTF.

This clonotype has a handful of counts. The chain is built from TRBV12-3 or TRBV12-4 and TRBJ1-1; D unclear. The ends were cut back, 2 bases at V and 8 bases at J, with 6 bases in the middle. CDR3 length equals 11 residues. CDR3 bases: TGTGCCAGCAGTTTACGTTCAGAAGCTTTCTTT. Its translation is CASSLRSEAFF.

The gene calls are TRBV18 and TRBJ1-1; unclear D gene. Germline V lookup: CDR1 KGHSH, CDR2 LQKENI. CDR3 length: 13 amino acids. Trimming stripped 5 bases from V and 3 bases from J, with 10 bases between. The CDR3: CASSIEEYTEAFF. The CDR3 DNA is TGTGCCAGCTCAATAGAAGAATACACTGAAGCTTTCTTT.

The table lists this clonotype with many counts. The chain joins TRBV5-1 to TRBJ2-5; D is uncertain. V lost 5 bases and J 4 bases, leaving 9 bases between the germline ends. The CDR3 contains 12 residues. Germline V gives CDR1 SGHRS, CDR2 YFSETQ. The CDR3 protein is CASSLSSETQYF. The CDR3 region has the DNA TGCGCCAGCAGTCTGAGTTCAGAGACCCAGTACTTC.

This clonotype was found many times. The chain couples TRBV24-1 to TRBJ2-1; 8 nucleotides align to TRBD2. Per the germline V gene, CDR1 is KGHDR and CDR2 is SFDVKD. The V segment lost 5 bases and the J segment 4 bases; nucleotides outside the gene matches: 6. This CDR3 is built from 15 residues. CDR3 bases: TGTGCCACCAGTGGCGGGGGGCCCTTGTACAATGAGCAGTTCTTC. The encoded protein is CATSGGGPLYNEQFF.

The V and J genes are TRBV20-1 and TRBJ1-4; D gene ambiguous. Looked up from germline, CDR1 is DFQATT and CDR2 is SNEGSKA (reference sequence). V was cut by 4 bases and J by 5 bases, with 11 bases left in between. The CDR3 is 13 residues long. The CDR3, as DNA: TGCAGTGCTACAGACCGCGGAAATGAAAAACTGTTTTTT. It codes for CSATDRGNEKLFF.

This clonotype has a count of ten or more. This chain joins TRBV7-9 and TRBJ1-1; D not certain. The germline V and J ends were trimmed by 1 base and 7 bases, with 10 bases remaining between them. The CDR3 extends over 13 amino acids. From germline, CDR1 is SEHNR and CDR2 FQNEAQ (reference sequence). The CDR3 sequence is CASSLGVSGEAFF. The CDR3 coding sequence is TGTGCCAGCAGCTTAGGCGTTTCGGGTGAAGCTTTCTTT. Drawing the rest from reference TRBV7-9 and TRBJ1-1, the complete variable domain is DTGVSQNPRHKITKRGQNVTFRCDPISEHNRLYWYRQTLGQGPEFLTYFQNEAQLEKSRLLSDRFSAERPKGSFSTLEIQRTEQGDSAMYLCASSLGVSGEAFFGQGTRLTVV.

This clonotype was seen a few times. This chain connects TRBV5-1 to TRBJ2-3, with 11 bases matching TRBD2. The germline V gene has CDR1 SGHRS and CDR2 YFSETQ. This CDR3 spans 15 amino acids. Trimming took 4 bases from V and 4 from J; bases not matched to a gene: 5. The DNA for the CDR3 is TGCGCCAGCAGCGGGGGGACTAGCGGCCCAGATACGCAGTATTTT. Amino acid sequence: CASSGGTSGPDTQYF.

There are many counts of this clonotype. V gene TRBV30 combines with J gene TRBJ2-1; 7 nucleotides line up with TRBD2. The V gene's germline CDR1 is GTSNPN and CDR2 SVGIG (reference sequence). CDR3 size: 14 residues. V gave up 0 bases and J gave up 5 bases; unmatched junction bases: 4. The CDR3 reads CAWSVSGADNEQFF. The CDR3 DNA sequence: TGTGCCTGGAGTGTAAGCGGGGCGGACAATGAGCAGTTCTTC.

This clonotype was seen repeatedly, ten times or more. J is TRBJ1-1 and V is TRBV29-1; 7 nucleotides align to TRBD1. Per the germline V gene, CDR1 is SQVTM and CDR2 is ANQGSEA. The CDR3 spans 12 residues. J lost 1 base, V lost 6 bases, and 2 bases had no gene match. This CDR3 reads CSVDRTNTEAFF. In DNA, the CDR3 is TGCAGCGTGGACAGGACGAACACTGAAGCTTTCTTT. Full variable domain (remainder filled in from reference TRBV29-1 and TRBJ1-1): SAVISQKPSRDICQRGTSLTIQCQVDSQVTMMFWYRQQPGQSLTLIATANQGSEATYESGFVIDKFPISRPNLTFSTLTVSNMSPEDSSIYLCSVDRTNTEAFFGQGTRLTVV.

This clonotype occurred many times. The chain carries TRBV18 and TRBJ1-5; D is possibly TRBD1 (6 bases). The V gene lost 2 bases and the J gene lost 6 bases, with 20 bases spanning the gap. CDR1 KGHSH and CDR2 LQKENI come from the germline V gene. This CDR3 comprises 17 residues. The CDR3: CASSPIQGGLQVQPQHF. CDR3 bases: TGTGCCAGCTCACCAATACAGGGAGGGTTACAAGTTCAGCCCCAGCATTTT.

At least ten counts were recorded for this clonotype. This chain connects TRBV3-1 to TRBJ2-5; D perhaps matches TRBD2 (6 bases). The CDR3 spans 14 residues. V was clipped by 4 bases and J by 3 bases, with 12 bases between them. CDR1 is LGHDT and CDR2 is YNNKEL in the germline V gene (reference sequence). The CDR3 coding sequence is TGTGCCAGCAGCCGCCCGCGGACTAAAGAGACCCAGTACTTC. This codes for CASSRPRTKETQYF.

This clonotype has only a few counts. The gene calls are TRBV6-6 and TRBJ2-4; the D gene is possibly TRBD2 (5 bases). Germline CDR1 MNHNY, CDR2 SVGAGI (reference sequence). This CDR3 comprises 14 residues. V gave up 6 bases and J gave up 0 bases, with 9 bases separating them. The CDR3 DNA follows: TGTGCCAGCAGGGAGGACGAAGCCAAAAACATTCAGTACTTC. Protein product: CASREDEAKNIQYF.

As regards this clonotype: A much more abundant neighbour one base away suggests this may be a read error. The V call is TRBV27, the J call TRBJ1-6; D not certain. The V gene's germline CDR1 is MNHEY and CDR2 SMNVEV (reference sequence). The CDR3 has 12 residues. The CDR3 region has the DNA TGTGCCAGCAGTCCAGTAAATTCACCCCTCAACTTT. It translates to CASSPVNSPLNF.

In regard to this clonotype: At one end, the junction sequence differs from germline, possibly due to a read error. This chain uses TRBV18 with TRBJ2-3; 10 nucleotides match TRBD1. Germline V gene sequence: CDR1 KGHSH, CDR2 LQKENI. This CDR3 contains 13 residues. CDR3 in amino acids: CASSPGSDRGPSF. The CDR3 coding sequence is TGTGCCAGCTCACCAGGGTCAGACAGGGGGCCTTCTTTT. The whole variable domain, filled in from reference TRBV18 and TRBJ2-3, reads NAGVMQNPRHLVRRRGQEARLRCSPMKGHSHVYWYRQLPEEGLKFMVYLQKENIIDESGMPKERFSAEFPKEGPSILRIQQVVRGDSAAYFCASSPGSDRGPSFGPGTRLTVL.

This clonotype was found many times. This chain connects TRBV29-1 to TRBJ1-1, with a tentative D call TRBD1 (5 bases). The germline gives CDR1 SQVTM, CDR2 ANQGSEA. V was shortened by 5 bases and J by 7 bases, with 11 bases between the two germline ends. The CDR3 loop spans 11 amino acids. The CDR3 reads CSVTTGNEAFF. The CDR3 nucleotides read TGCAGCGTTACCACAGGCAATGAAGCTTTCTTT.

The sample holds a few counts of this clonotype. At one end the junction does not follow the germline gene, possibly because of a read error. The J gene is TRBJ1-2, the V gene TRBV20-1, with D possibly being TRBD1 (5 bases). This CDR3 is 16 amino acids long. Germline values: CDR1 DFQATT, CDR2 SNEGSKA (reference sequence). Written as DNA, the CDR3 is TGCAGTGCGAGAGTAGTTCCGACAGACCTAAACTATGGCTACACCTTC. It specifies CSARVVPTDLNYGYTF.

This clonotype was counted ten times or more. This rearrangement joins TRBV2 to TRBJ1-5; D may be TRBD1 (6 bases). The CDR3 consists of 14 residues. The germline gives CDR1 SNHLY, CDR2 FYNNEI. Trimming took 6 bases from V and 3 from J, leaving 12 bases between them. The chain's CDR3 is CASSHGQNNQPQHF. The CDR3 DNA sequence: TGTGCCAGCAGCCACGGACAGAACAATCAGCCCCAGCATTTT.

About this clonotype: Being one base from a much bigger clone, this may be a read error. CDR3 region: CARRPDMGNTEAFF. The CDR3 nucleotides are TGTGCCCGCAGGCCGGATATGGGGAACACTGAAGCTTTCTTT. V usage is TRBV2 and J usage is TRBJ1-1; D call uncertain. The CDR3 covers 14 residues. In germline, CDR1 is SNHLY, CDR2 FYNNEI.

The rearrangement links TRBV27 to TRBJ2-7, with 7 bases lining up with TRBD1. CDR3 length: 15 residues. J was trimmed by 4 bases and V by 8 bases; bases with no gene match: 14. From germline, CDR1 is MNHEY and CDR2 SMNVEV (reference sequence). CDR3 sequence reads: CASEDRDSSFYEQYF. CDR3 in DNA: TGTGCCAGCGAAGACCGGGACAGCAGTTTTTACGAGCAGTACTTC.

This clonotype came up many times. V and J are TRBV7-6 and TRBJ2-5, with D maybe TRBD1 (6 bases). Germline V CDR1 and CDR2: SGHVS, FNYEAQ. There are 14 residues in the CDR3. The ends were cut back, 5 bases at V and 2 bases at J, with 12 bases in the middle. In DNA, the CDR3 is TGTGCCAGCAGCCAACCGGGACATCAAGAGACCCAGTACTTC. Protein sequence: CASSQPGHQETQYF.